These 27 T cell receptor beta chains originate from one sample sequenced in a study of cytomegalovirus exposure and HLA in healthy donors. Primers included in the PCR were 60 Vbeta and 13 Jbeta primers. This table comes from immunoSEQ multiplex PCR, and its TCRdb copy is limited to in-frame clones, with some not included. The sample has about 150,000 clones; about 71% are singletons. What was sequenced was PBMCs. The receptor set was obtained from a woman aged 60-70 years in good health and CMV-seropositive.

CDR3: CASSRGGFEYEQYF. The CDR3 coding sequence is TGTGCCAGCAGCAGGGGGGGGTTTGAGTACGAGCAGTACTTC. The V call is TRBV21-1, the J call TRBJ2-7; the DNA was not used to check the table's D call, TRBD2. TRBV21-1 is recorded as a pseudogene. CDR3 size: 14 residues.

This sequence joins TRBV5-1 and TRBJ2-1; TRBD2 matches 7 bases. The V gene end was trimmed by 0 bases and the J gene end by 3 bases; junction bases not matched to a gene: 6. CDR1 and CDR2 from the germline V gene are SGHRS and YFSETQ. The CDR3 loop spans 16 amino acids. The CDR3 here is CASSLAPAGNYNEQFF. The CDR3 nucleotides read TGCGCCAGCAGCTTGGCCCCAGCGGGAAACTACAATGAGCAGTTCTTC.

The rearrangement joins TRBV4-1 to TRBJ2-2; D gene unclear. Germline V lookup: CDR1 MGHRA, CDR2 YSYEKL. The V gene lost 0 bases and the J gene lost 0 bases, with 5 bases spanning the gap. The CDR3 length is 15 residues. Here the CDR3 DNA reads TGCGCCAGCAGCCAAGAAACGGCGAACACCGGGGAGCTGTTTTTT. Protein sequence: CASSQETANTGELFF.

The sample holds a few counts of this clone. The chain is built from TRBV6-1 and TRBJ2-7; possible D gene TRBD2, 5 bases. This CDR3 is 15 amino acids long. The germline V and J ends were trimmed by 2 bases and 0 bases, with 11 bases remaining between them. Germline V gives CDR1 MNHNS, CDR2 SASEGT. This CDR3 is CASSELSGSSYEQYF. The CDR3 nucleotides are TGTGCCAGCAGTGAACTAAGCGGAAGCTCCTACGAGCAGTACTTC.

The chain recombines TRBV7-9 with TRBJ1-4, with D possibly being TRBD1 (5 bases). Per the germline V gene, CDR1 is SEHNR and CDR2 is FQNEAQ (reference sequence). V gave up 1 base and J gave up 10 bases, with 13 bases separating them. This CDR3 is built from 14 residues. This chain's CDR3 is CASSLVQGEGKLFF. CDR3 coding DNA: TGTGCCAGCAGCTTAGTTCAGGGTGAAGGAAAACTGTTTTTT.

This clone was recorded once. The V gene is TRBV2, the J gene TRBJ1-1, with 7 nucleotides matching TRBD1. The trim removed 4 bases at V and 10 bases at J, leaving 9 bases unmatched. The CDR3 contains 13 residues. From germline, CDR1 is SNHLY and CDR2 FYNNEI. The CDR3 DNA reads TGTGCCAGCAGTGTAGAGGGGGCGAGTGGAGCTTTCTTT. Translating gives CASSVEGASGAFF.

The chain couples TRBV18 to TRBJ1-3; 7 bases are a match to TRBD1. The V segment lost 4 bases and the J segment 2 bases; nucleotides outside the gene matches: 8. The CDR3 sequence is 16 residues long. Germline V gene sequence: CDR1 KGHSH, CDR2 LQKENI. In DNA, the CDR3 is TGTGCCAGCTCACTAACCGTCCAGGGGGCTGGAAACACCATATATTTT. Its protein product is CASSLTVQGAGNTIYF.

J is TRBJ2-1 and V is TRBV5-6, with TRBD2 as a possible D gene (6 bases). The CDR3 contains 13 residues. The ends were cut back, 1 base at V and 9 bases at J, with 11 bases in the middle. Germline CDR1 and CDR2: SGHDT and YYEEEE. CDR3 protein: CASSLPAGGEQFF. CDR3 nucleotides: TGTGCCAGCAGCTTGCCAGCGGGCGGTGAGCAGTTCTTC.

Regarding this clone: The same CDR3 also results from other DNA sequences found in this sample. V is TRBV18 and J is TRBJ2-5; 9 bases line up with TRBD2. This CDR3 region has 13 residues. The V gene's germline CDR1 is KGHSH and CDR2 LQKENI. V was clipped by 3 bases and J by 5 bases; unmatched bases: 1. The CDR3 DNA reads as TGTGCCAGCTCACCCGGACTAGCGGAGACCCAGTACTTC. Its translation is CASSPGLAETQYF. Drawing the rest from reference TRBV18 and TRBJ2-5, the complete variable domain is NAGVMQNPRHLVRRRGQEARLRCSPMKGHSHVYWYRQLPEEGLKFMVYLQKENIIDESGMPKERFSAEFPKEGPSILRIQQVVRGDSAAYFCASSPGLAETQYFGPGTRLLVL.

This clone has a handful of counts. The chain carries TRBV2 and TRBJ1-3, with a weak D call TRBD1 (5 bases). This CDR3 spans 16 amino acids. Looked up from germline, CDR1 is SNHLY and CDR2 is FYNNEI. Trimming removed 3 bases at V and 0 bases at J, with 12 bases between. The DNA for the CDR3 is TGTGCCAGCAGTGATGGGGGGTATGGCTCTGGAAACACCATATATTTT. It is translated as CASSDGGYGSGNTIYF.

This chain uses TRBV6-5 with TRBJ2-7, with D possibly being TRBD1 (5 bases). Germline V lookup: CDR1 MNHEY, CDR2 SVGAGI. Trimming took 5 bases from V and 1 from J, leaving 9 bases between them. The CDR3 runs 13 residues. The DNA for the CDR3 is TGTGCCAGCAGTCTAGGGGCTTCCTACGAGCAGTACTTC. It is translated as CASSLGASYEQYF.

The chain employs TRBV2 and TRBJ1-4, with TRBD1 identical over 7 bases. This CDR3 contains 14 residues. V trimming: 7 bases; J trimming: 7 bases; junction bases outside the gene matches: 9. Per germline, CDR1 SNHLY and CDR2 FYNNEI. Here the CDR3 reads CASNRQGTSEKLFF. DNA for the CDR3: TGTGCCAGCAATCGACAGGGTACCTCTGAAAAACTGTTTTTT.

In this sample, this clone turned up a few times. CDR3 sequence: CASSPTPRGTQYF. The CDR3 DNA is TGTGCCAGCAGTCCGACCCCCCGGGGTACGCAGTATTTT. This chain joins TRBV28 and TRBJ2-3; possible D gene TRBD2, 5 bases. V was pared by 5 bases and J by 8 bases, with 14 bases between. Germline CDR1 MDHEN, CDR2 SYDVKM. This CDR3 region has 13 residues.

The chain uses TRBV7-9 and TRBJ2-2; tentatively, D is TRBD2 (6 bases). The CDR3 covers 16 residues. Germline lookup yields CDR1 SEHNR and CDR2 FQNEAQ (reference sequence). V lost 0 bases, J lost 3 bases, and 11 bases lay in between. Written as DNA, the CDR3 is TGTGCCAGCAGCTTAGCGGGGGGACCGTACACCGGGGAGCTGTTTTTT. Amino acids: CASSLAGGPYTGELFF.

In this sample, this clone turned up a few times. The rearrangement joins TRBV6-5 to TRBJ1-6; a possible D gene is TRBD1 (6 bases). Germline lookup yields CDR1 MNHEY and CDR2 SVGAGI. The CDR3 spans 16 residues. Trimming stripped 2 bases from V and 4 bases from J, with 12 bases between. CDR3: CASSYTGGQYNSPLHF. The CDR3 DNA reads as TGTGCCAGCAGTTACACCGGGGGGCAATATAATTCACCCCTCCACTTT.

This sequence joins TRBV14 and TRBJ1-4, with 8 bases fitting TRBD1. CDR1 and CDR2 (germline): SGHDN, FVKESK. CDR3 length: 13 amino acids. V lost 5 bases to trimming and J lost 7 bases; unmatched junction nucleotides: 3. This CDR3 is CASSMTGAEKLFF. The CDR3 DNA is TGTGCCAGCAGCATGACAGGGGCTGAAAAACTGTTTTTT.

The rearrangement joins TRBV6-1 to TRBJ2-1; D not certain. Germline-derived CDR1 and CDR2 are MNHNS and SASEGT. V shed 8 bases and J shed 5 bases, with 7 bases lying between them. There are 11 residues in the CDR3. DNA for the CDR3: TGTGCCAGCTCAACTGACAATGAGCAGTTCTTC. Its protein product is CASSTDNEQFF.

The chain recombines TRBV2 with TRBJ2-5; D possibly corresponds to TRBD1 (6 bases). The germline V gene encodes CDR1 SNHLY and CDR2 FYNNEI. Trimming pared 6 bases from V and 1 base from J, leaving 9 bases between. This CDR3 spans 13 amino acids. CDR3 amino acids: CASSGTLQETQYF. The CDR3, as DNA: TGTGCCAGCAGCGGGACACTCCAAGAGACCCAGTACTTC.

This clone has a handful of counts. The rearrangement joins TRBV10-3 to TRBJ2-2, with D possibly matching TRBD2 (5 bases). This CDR3 has 13 residues. Trimming took off 8 bases at V and 0 bases at J, with 7 bases between the two ends. Germline CDR1 ENHRY, CDR2 SYGVKD. CDR3 in DNA: TGTGCCATCGGGAGCCCGAACACCGGGGAGCTGTTTTTT. It specifies CAIGSPNTGELFF.

This sequence joins TRBV19 and TRBJ1-1; D perhaps matches TRBD1 (6 bases). Deletions cut 5 bases from V and 1 base from J, with 11 bases between. The CDR3 spans 14 residues. Per the germline V gene, CDR1 is LNHDA and CDR2 is SQIVND (reference sequence). The CDR3 nucleotides are TGTGCCAGTAGTCTCGGACAGACGAACACTGAAGCTTTCTTT. This gives the protein CASSLGQTNTEAFF.

The genes are TRBV4-1 and TRBJ2-3; 13 bases fit TRBD2. This CDR3 has 17 amino acids. Trimming took 1 base from V and 4 from J; bases not matched to a gene: 5. CDR1 is MGHRA and CDR2 is YSYEKL in the germline V gene. Here the CDR3 reads CASSQVTSGRASDTQYF. The CDR3 DNA is TGCGCCAGCAGCCAAGTAACTAGCGGGAGGGCCTCAGATACGCAGTATTTT.

The gene calls are TRBV19 and TRBJ2-1; 7 bases map to TRBD2. Looked up from germline, CDR1 is LNHDA and CDR2 is SQIVND (reference sequence). The ends lost 7 bases at V and 3 bases at J; junction bases unmatched: 18. CDR3 length: 18 amino acids. The CDR3 DNA reads as TGTGCCAGTACCAACCTCAGGGCCTCTAGCGGTATCTACAATGAGCAGTTCTTC. The encoded protein is CASTNLRASSGIYNEQFF.

The count of this clone is one. This chain uses TRBV5-4 with TRBJ2-1; TRBD2 matches 12 bases. Per the germline V gene, CDR1 is SGHNT and CDR2 is YYREEE (reference sequence). The CDR3 spans 15 residues. After removal of 3 bases from V and 5 bases from J, the junction contained 3 bases not matched to a gene. For the CDR3, the DNA is TGTGCCAGCAGCTCCGGACTAGCGGGAAACAATGAGCAGTTCTTC. It codes for CASSSGLAGNNEQFF.

Concerning this clone: Other nucleotide sequences in the sample specify the same CDR3. The chain employs TRBV5-1 and TRBJ2-7; 9 nucleotides match TRBD1. Trimming at V came to 0 bases and at J to 2 bases, leaving 0 bases not matched to a gene. Per germline, CDR1 SGHRS and CDR2 YFSETQ. This CDR3 is built from 14 residues. This chain's CDR3 is CASSLGQGAYEQYF. The CDR3 DNA sequence: TGCGCCAGCAGCTTGGGACAGGGGGCCTACGAGCAGTACTTC.

The genes are TRBV11-2 and TRBJ2-5; tentative D call: TRBD1 (6 bases). Germline CDR1 is SGHAT and CDR2 is FQNNGV. Trimming cost V 4 bases and J 5 bases, with 17 bases left between them. This CDR3 is 15 amino acids long. CDR3 DNA: TGTGCCAGCAGCTCGCCCGCTGGGGGCCGGGAGACCCAGTACTTC. Translated, it gives CASSSPAGGRETQYF.

The chain employs TRBV5-1 and TRBJ2-7; the match to TRBD1 covers 7 bases. V lost 0 bases, J lost 3 bases, and 3 bases stayed unmatched. This CDR3 has 14 residues. Germline V gives CDR1 SGHRS, CDR2 YFSETQ. In DNA, the CDR3 is TGCGCCAGCAGCTTGGACGGACAGGTCTACGAGCAGTACTTC. Translation: CASSLDGQVYEQYF.

V usage is TRBV2 and J usage is TRBJ1-5, with D uncertain. CDR1 and CDR2 (germline): SNHLY, FYNNEI. The CDR3 sequence is 14 residues long. V was clipped by 6 bases and J by 0 bases, with 9 bases between them. The CDR3 bases are TGTGCCAGCAGCCTGGAGAATAGCAATCAGCCCCAGCATTTT. Protein sequence: CASSLENSNQPQHF.